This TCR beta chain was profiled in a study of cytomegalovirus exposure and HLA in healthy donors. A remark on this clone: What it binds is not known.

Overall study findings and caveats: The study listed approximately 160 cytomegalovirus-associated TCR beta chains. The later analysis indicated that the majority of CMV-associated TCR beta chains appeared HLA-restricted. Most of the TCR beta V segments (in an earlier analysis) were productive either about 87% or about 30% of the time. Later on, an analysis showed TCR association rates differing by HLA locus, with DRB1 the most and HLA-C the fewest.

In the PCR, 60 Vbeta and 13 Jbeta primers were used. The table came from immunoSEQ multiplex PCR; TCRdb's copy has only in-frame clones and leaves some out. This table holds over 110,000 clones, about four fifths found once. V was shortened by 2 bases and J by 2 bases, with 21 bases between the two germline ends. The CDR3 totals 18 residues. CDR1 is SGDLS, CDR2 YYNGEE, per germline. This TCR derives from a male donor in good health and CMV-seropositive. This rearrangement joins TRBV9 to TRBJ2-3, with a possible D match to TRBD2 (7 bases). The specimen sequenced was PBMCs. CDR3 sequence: CASSVRGGLAAVTDTQYF. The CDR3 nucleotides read TGTGCCAGCAGCGTGAGGGGGGGGCTAGCGGCGGTCACAGATACGCAGTATTTT.